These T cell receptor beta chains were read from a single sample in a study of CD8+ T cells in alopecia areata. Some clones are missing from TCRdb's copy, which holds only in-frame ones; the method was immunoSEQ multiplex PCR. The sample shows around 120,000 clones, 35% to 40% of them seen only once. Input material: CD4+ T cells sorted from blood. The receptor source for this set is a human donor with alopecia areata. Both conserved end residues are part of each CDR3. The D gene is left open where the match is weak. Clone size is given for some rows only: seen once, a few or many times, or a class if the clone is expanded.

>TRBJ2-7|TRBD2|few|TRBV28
CASSPASVLAGEQYF
TGTGCCAGCAGCCCCGCGAGTGTGCTAGCGGGGGAGCAGTACTTC
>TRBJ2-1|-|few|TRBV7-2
CASSLGGNPSYEQFF
TGTGCCAGCAGCTTGGGTGGAAACCCTTCGTATGAGCAGTTCTTC
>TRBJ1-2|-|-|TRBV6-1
CASSQRLYGYTF
TGTGCCAGCAGTCAACGTCTTTATGGCTACACCTTC
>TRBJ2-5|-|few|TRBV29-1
CSGGGEQGETQYF
TGCAGTGGGGGCGGGGAACAAGGAGAGACCCAGTACTTC
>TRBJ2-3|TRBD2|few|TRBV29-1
CSAPGTSGTDTQYF
TGCAGCGCCCCCGGGACTAGCGGCACAGATACGCAGTATTTT
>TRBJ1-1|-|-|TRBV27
CATATGFNTEAFF
TGTGCCACTGCTACAGGGTTTAACACTGAAGCTTTCTTT
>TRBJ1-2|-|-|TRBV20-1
CSADRGTYTF
TGCAGTGCTGACCGAGGAACCTACACCTTC
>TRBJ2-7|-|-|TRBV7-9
CASTPGTGPYEQYF
TGTGCCAGCACCCCCGGGACGGGCCCCTACGAGCAGTACTTC
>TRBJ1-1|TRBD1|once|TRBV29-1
CSVWDRANTEAFF
TGCAGCGTCTGGGACAGGGCGAACACTGAAGCTTTCTTT
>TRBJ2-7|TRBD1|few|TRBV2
CASIGQGAGEQYF
TGTGCCAGCATAGGACAGGGGGCTGGAGAGCAGTACTTC
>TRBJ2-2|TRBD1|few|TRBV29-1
CSVVDRALTGELFF
TGCAGCGTTGTGGACAGGGCCCTCACCGGGGAGCTGTTTTTT
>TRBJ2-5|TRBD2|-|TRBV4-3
CASSIAGGAQETQYF
TGCGCCAGCAGCATCGCGGGAGGAGCACAAGAGACCCAGTACTTC
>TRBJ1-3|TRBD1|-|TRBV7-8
CASSLVPGQALSGNTIYF
TGTGCCAGCAGCTTAGTCCCGGGACAGGCTCTCTCTGGAAACACCATATATTTT
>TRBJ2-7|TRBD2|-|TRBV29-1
CSVRNLAELGEQYF
TGCAGCGTCCGAAACCTAGCGGAGTTGGGGGAGCAGTACTTC
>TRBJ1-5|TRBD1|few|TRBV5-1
CASSPGTAINQPQHF
TGCGCCAGCAGCCCCGGGACAGCTATTAATCAGCCCCAGCATTTT
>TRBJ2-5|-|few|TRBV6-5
CASSRWSLQETQYF
TGTGCCAGCAGTCGGTGGAGTCTCCAAGAGACCCAGTACTTC
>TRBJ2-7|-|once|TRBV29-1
CSVVKNSYEQYF
TGCAGCGTTGTAAAAAACTCCTACGAGCAGTACTTC
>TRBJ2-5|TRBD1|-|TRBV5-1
CASSFQGGTSQETQYF
TGCGCCAGCAGCTTCCAAGGGGGCACGTCTCAAGAGACCCAGTACTTC
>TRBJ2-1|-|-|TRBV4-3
CASSRRNEQFF
TGCGCCAGCAGCCGGCGTAATGAGCAGTTCTTC
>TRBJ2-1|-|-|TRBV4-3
CASSHATSSYNEQFF
TGCGCCAGCAGCCACGCGACGAGCTCCTACAATGAGCAGTTCTTC
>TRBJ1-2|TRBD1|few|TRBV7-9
CASTKDRGLRGDYGYTF
TGTGCCAGCACCAAAGACAGGGGGCTCAGGGGCGACTATGGCTACACCTTC
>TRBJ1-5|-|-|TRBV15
CATSRVGSYQPQHF
TGTGCCACCAGCAGAGTAGGCAGCTATCAGCCCCAGCATTTT
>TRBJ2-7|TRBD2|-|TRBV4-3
CASSQGWEGGEQYF
TGCGCCAGCAGCCAAGGATGGGAGGGCGGCGAGCAGTACTTC
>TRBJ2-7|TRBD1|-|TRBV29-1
CSVEGQGYEQYF
TGCAGCGTTGAGGGACAGGGCTACGAGCAGTACTTC
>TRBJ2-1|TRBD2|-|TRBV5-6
CASSRRTSGYNEQFF
TGTGCCAGCAGCCGCCGGACTAGCGGATACAATGAGCAGTTCTTC
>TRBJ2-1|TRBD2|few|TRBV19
CASRPLAGIDNEQFF
TGTGCCAGTAGACCACTAGCGGGGATTGACAATGAGCAGTTCTTC
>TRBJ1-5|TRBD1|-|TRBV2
CASSEEGASLQPQHF
TGTGCCAGCAGTGAAGAGGGGGCGAGTTTACAGCCCCAGCATTTT
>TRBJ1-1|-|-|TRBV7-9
CASSLAQEGRAFF
TGTGCCAGCAGCTTAGCGCAGGAGGGACGCGCTTTCTTT
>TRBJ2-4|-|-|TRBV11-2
CASSLVPGKENIQYF
TGTGCCAGCAGCTTAGTTCCGGGGAAGGAAAACATTCAGTACTTC
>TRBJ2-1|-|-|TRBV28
CASSLDAYNEQFF
TGTGCCAGCAGTTTAGACGCCTACAATGAGCAGTTCTTC
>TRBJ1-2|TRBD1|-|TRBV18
CASSPGQAHNYGYTF
TGTGCCAGCTCACCTGGACAGGCCCATAACTATGGCTACACCTTC
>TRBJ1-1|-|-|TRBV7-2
CASSLGQGEIDTEAFF
TGTGCCAGCAGCTTAGGGCAGGGTGAGATTGACACTGAAGCTTTCTTT
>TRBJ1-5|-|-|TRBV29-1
CSAKEGNQPQHF
TGCAGCGCAAAGGAGGGCAATCAGCCCCAGCATTTT